This is a list of T cell receptor beta chains from one sample in a study of shared clonotypes between healthy human individuals. TCRdb's table, derived via immunoSEQ multiplex PCR, lists solely in-frame clones and lacks some. The sample lists some 2,100,000 clones; around 95% were seen once. Input material: naive CD4+ T cells sorted from blood. All receptors derive from a man between 18 and 29 years old in good health. Each CDR3 is given with its conserved first and last residue. The D gene is left open where the match is weak. For some rows the clone size is stated as once, few or many, or as a class when expanded; others skip it.

CSHRGGLAGDEQFF,TGCAGCCACAGGGGAGGACTAGCGGGAGATGAGCAGTTCTTC,TRBJ2-1,.,TRBV29-1,TRBD2
CASSEGRGATNEKLFF,TGTGCCAGCAGTGAGGGCAGGGGGGCAACTAATGAAAAACTGTTTTTT,TRBJ1-4,.,TRBV25-1,TRBD1
CASSLIAGGATGELFF,TGTGCCAGCAGCTTGATAGCGGGAGGGGCGACCGGGGAGCTGTTTTTT,TRBJ2-2,.,TRBV7-2,TRBD2
CAWTRGQGTEAFF,TGTGCCTGGACTCGGGGACAGGGAACTGAAGCTTTCTTT,TRBJ1-1,.,TRBV30,TRBD1
CASSFGPVSTDTQYF,TGCGCCAGCAGCTTCGGGCCTGTGAGCACAGATACGCAGTATTTT,TRBJ2-3,.,TRBV5-1,.
CSVETGSETQYF,TGCAGCGTGGAGACAGGGTCGGAGACCCAGTACTTC,TRBJ2-5,once,TRBV29-1,TRBD1
CAISESNGGIGTDTQYF,TGTGCCATCAGTGAGTCGAACGGAGGAATTGGCACAGATACGCAGTATTTT,TRBJ2-3,.,TRBV10-3,.
CASSEKGTGIYEQYF,TGCGCCAGCAGTGAGAAGGGGACAGGGATATACGAGCAGTACTTC,TRBJ2-7,.,TRBV10-1,TRBD1
CASSLTPGLEAHEQYF,TGTGCCAGCTCACTAACGCCGGGACTAGAGGCGCACGAGCAGTACTTC,TRBJ2-7,.,TRBV18,TRBD2
CASSDISGGDNEQFF,TGTGCCAGCTCAGATATATCGGGCGGGGACAATGAGCAGTTCTTC,TRBJ2-1,.,TRBV18,.
CASSFGGTNTGELFF,TGTGCCAGCTCCTTTGGGGGGACGAACACCGGGGAGCTGTTTTTT,TRBJ2-2,.,TRBV27,.
CASSQPTGVYGYTF,TGTGCCAGCAGCCAACCGACAGGGGTCTATGGCTACACCTTC,TRBJ1-2,.,TRBV14,TRBD1
CASAKDRGNNYNSPLHF,TGCGCCAGCGCCAAGGACAGGGGCAACAACTATAATTCACCCCTCCACTTT,TRBJ1-6,.,TRBV4-1,TRBD1
CASSRLVGVTYNEQFF,TGTGCCAGCAGCCGTTTAGTGGGGGTTACCTACAATGAGCAGTTCTTC,TRBJ2-1,.,TRBV6-4,.
CASSVPVQNTEAFF,TGCGCCAGCAGTGTACCAGTACAGAACACTGAAGCTTTCTTT,TRBJ1-1,.,TRBV10-2,.
CASSLGTGTSGETQYF,TGTGCCAGCAGCCTAGGGACAGGGACCTCAGGGGAGACCCAGTACTTC,TRBJ2-5,.,TRBV11-1,TRBD1
CASSRDIRETQYF,TGTGCCAGCAGCAGGGACATCAGGGAGACCCAGTACTTC,TRBJ2-5,.,TRBV5-6,.
CASSRGLAPLREETQYF,TGTGCCAGCAGTAGAGGTCTAGCACCATTAAGGGAAGAGACCCAGTACTTC,TRBJ2-5,.,TRBV27,.
CAISESSGTGTYEQYF,TGTGCCATCAGTGAGTCTAGCGGGACAGGGACCTACGAGCAGTACTTC,TRBJ2-7,.,TRBV10-3,.
CAGSLGPAEQFF,TGTGCCGGTTCGCTAGGGCCCGCTGAGCAGTTCTTC,TRBJ2-1,.,TRBV5-4,.
CASSLGIMNTEAFF,TGCGCCAGCAGCTTGGGGATAATGAACACTGAAGCTTTCTTT,TRBJ1-1,.,TRBV5-1,.
CASSLDGAGSSYEQYF,TGTGCCAGCAGCTTAGACGGGGCGGGGAGCTCCTACGAGCAGTACTTC,TRBJ2-7,once,TRBV7-9,.
CASSIGGSASYEQYF,TGTGCCAGTAGTATAGGCGGCAGTGCCTCCTACGAGCAGTACTTC,TRBJ2-7,.,TRBV19,.
CASSPWLNSPLHF,TGTGCCAGCTCACCGTGGCTGAATTCACCCCTCCACTTT,TRBJ1-6,.,TRBV18,.
CSARDGYGYTF,TGCAGTGCTAGAGACGGCTATGGCTACACCTTC,TRBJ1-2,.,TRBV20-1,.
CASSQGGKGTQYF,TGTGCCAGCAGCCAGGGAGGGAAGGGGACCCAGTACTTC,TRBJ2-5,.,TRBV14,TRBD2
CSVEDHVGGYTF,TGCAGCGTTGAAGATCACGTTGGGGGCTACACCTTC,TRBJ1-2,.,TRBV29-1,.
CASSSGTEPNQPQHF,TGCGCCAGCAGTTCCGGGACGGAACCTAATCAGCCCCAGCATTTT,TRBJ1-5,.,TRBV5-1,.
CASSFDRGQQETQYF,TGTGCCAGCAGCTTCGACAGGGGTCAGCAAGAGACCCAGTACTTC,TRBJ2-5,.,TRBV7-2,TRBD1
CASSTLGPGNTEAFF,TGTGCCAGCAGTACCCTGGGCCCGGGGAACACTGAAGCTTTCTTT,TRBJ1-1,.,TRBV6-1,.
CAISESNPGVNQPQHF,TGTGCCATCAGTGAGTCGAATCCGGGAGTCAATCAGCCCCAGCATTTT,TRBJ1-5,once,TRBV10-3,.
CASSQDRDRGHNQPQHF,TGCGCCAGCAGCCAAGATAGGGACAGGGGGCATAATCAGCCCCAGCATTTT,TRBJ1-5,.,TRBV4-3,TRBD1
CAISSSGVSNEQFF,TGTGCCATCAGTTCTAGCGGAGTGAGCAATGAGCAGTTCTTC,TRBJ2-1,once,TRBV10-3,TRBD2
CASRKSGASTDTQYF,TGTGCCAGCAGAAAGAGCGGGGCTAGCACAGATACGCAGTATTTT,TRBJ2-3,.,TRBV6-5,TRBD2
CASSRDRDSPLHF,TGTGCCAGCAGCCGGGACAGGGATTCACCCCTCCACTTT,TRBJ1-6,.,TRBV7-3,TRBD1
CASSQASGTDTDTQYF,TGCGCCAGCAGCCAAGCTAGCGGGACCGACACAGATACGCAGTATTTT,TRBJ2-3,.,TRBV4-1,TRBD2
CASLSGANVLTF,TGTGCCAGTTTATCTGGGGCCAACGTCCTGACTTTC,TRBJ2-6,.,TRBV9,.
CASSRQGTNQPQHF,TGTGCCAGCAGCCGACAGGGGACGAATCAGCCCCAGCATTTT,TRBJ1-5,.,TRBV6-1,TRBD1
CAWSAGLDYEQYF,TGTGCCTGGAGTGCCGGACTAGATTACGAGCAGTACTTC,TRBJ2-7,.,TRBV30,TRBD2
CASSDLAGYEQYF,TGTGCCAGTAGTGACCTCGCGGGGTACGAGCAGTACTTC,TRBJ2-7,.,TRBV19,.
CASSFGQGRDGYTF,TGCGCCAGCAGCTTCGGGCAGGGCCGGGATGGCTACACCTTC,TRBJ1-2,.,TRBV5-1,.